This T cell receptor (beta chain) was identified during a study of T cell repertoires in cytomegalovirus infection. Study background: Both a matching HLA type and CMV infection were indicated by public TCR beta signatures. Study-wide points: Dominating the ex vivo response were TCR beta clonotypes that were CMV-specific and HLA-C-restricted. Accumulated public TCR beta family frequency recognized individuals carrying CMV together with the relevant HLA.

V lost 6 bases, J lost 3 bases, and 11 bases lay in between. The germline CDR1 and CDR2 sequences are LNHDA and SQIVND (reference sequence). The CDR3 extends over 13 amino acids. This clonotype appeared a few times. Its antigen is unknown. TCRdb reprocessed the reads via MiXCR and lists one record per CDR3 protein. Here the sample spans roughly 230,000 distinct CDR3 sequences, 17% being singletons. The chain joins TRBV19 to TRBJ1-1; D is uncertain. Sequenced input: CD8+ T cells from PBMCs. The TCR was taken from a human donor in good health (CMV status not recorded). Some clones in this sample may be carry-over from other donors' samples. Here the CDR3 DNA reads TGTGCCAGTAGCTCGGACGGTTACACTGAAGCTTTCTTT. This translates into CASSSDGYTEAFF.